The 5 T cell receptor beta chains presented below share a single source sample, sequenced in a study of spatial heterogeneity in lung cancer (dated by TCRdb to the late 2010s). The full study reports these points: The tumor nonsynonymous mutation count correlated with the number of expanded alpha and beta TCRs within the tumor.

Explained via the paper, the time point label denotes: sample taken at primary tumor resection. Receptor amplification or capture employed 5' RACE. Sequencing instrument: NextSeq 500. The raw public data were reprocessed by TCRdb itself: fastp quality trimming at Q25, MiXCR clonotype calling, in-frame beta chains only. Every distinct CDR3 protein forms one entry, paired with its most common genes and DNA. The sample table records some 10,000 distinct CDR3 sequences; roughly 14% of these occur just once. The ten biggest clones cover roughly 15% of the sample. No antigen has been assigned to these receptors. This sample comprised lung tumor tissue, obtained at surgery. Receptors originate from a male donor with early-stage non-small cell lung cancer.

In this sample, this clonotype turned up many times. V is TRBV5-5 and J is TRBJ2-5, with no clear D. CDR1 is SGHKS, CDR2 YYEKEE, per germline (reference sequence). The CDR3 consists of 11 residues. V was shortened by 7 bases and J by 5 bases, with 9 bases between the two germline ends. The CDR3 sequence is CASGLSETQYF. Written as DNA, the CDR3 is TGTGCCAGCGGTCTGTCGGAGACCCAGTACTTC.

This clonotype is medium-sized by share. The DNA of the CDR3 is TGTGCCAGCAGCTTAGCTTCCAGTAGGGAAAAACTGTTTTTT. Protein: CASSLASSREKLFF. The chain combines TRBV7-9 with TRBJ1-4; D unresolved. V gave up 0 bases and J gave up 8 bases, with 10 bases separating them. The CDR3 consists of 14 residues. Germline V lookup: CDR1 SEHNR, CDR2 FQNEAQ (reference sequence).

The CDR3 DNA sequence: TGTGCCAGCAGCGTGATAAGTGACTATGGCTACACCTTC. The encoded protein is CASSVISDYGYTF. J is TRBJ1-2 and V is TRBV7-9; the D is unclear. Trimming took off 5 bases at V and 3 bases at J, with 10 bases between the two ends. The germline CDR1 and CDR2 sequences are SEHNR and FQNEAQ (reference sequence). The CDR3 consists of 13 residues.

This clonotype showed up many times. V usage is TRBV11-2 and J usage is TRBJ2-7, with 7 bases fitting TRBD2. Germline values: CDR1 SGHAT, CDR2 FQNNGV. Losses at the gene ends were 4 bases for V and 1 base for J; bases not matched to a gene: 10. This CDR3 has 16 amino acids. The CDR3 protein is CASSSLKGSGSYEQYF. The CDR3 region has the DNA TGTGCCAGCAGCTCCCTCAAAGGTAGCGGGTCCTACGAGCAGTACTTC.

This clonotype qualifies as medium-sized (0.01 to 0.1%). The V gene is TRBV5-1, the J gene TRBJ2-2; D not resolved. Trimming cost V 5 bases and J 8 bases, with 7 bases left between them. CDR1 and CDR2 (germline): SGHRS, YFSETQ. The CDR3 is made up of 11 amino acids. CDR3: CASSLRGELFF. The CDR3 bases are TGCGCCAGCAGTCTCAGGGGGGAGCTGTTTTTT.